The 11 T cell receptor beta chains below all came from one sample that was sequenced in a study of control samples from healthy donors and cancer patients. Assay: immunoSEQ multiplex PCR; the TCRdb copy retains only in-frame clones and omits some. The data show about 58,000 clones, about 89% seen once. The sample taken for sequencing was PBMCs. The receptors originated from a woman aged 55-69 years with lung cancer.

The rearrangement joins TRBV7-2 to TRBJ2-3, with D unclear. Germline CDR1 and CDR2: SGHTA and FQGNSA. The CDR3 is 15 amino acids. V dropped 1 base and J dropped 1 base, with 9 bases sitting between them. This CDR3 is CASSLGPERTDTQYF. The CDR3 region has the DNA TGTGCCAGCAGCTTAGGGCCGGAGCGCACAGATACGCAGTATTTT.

The rearrangement uses TRBV19 and TRBJ1-1; D remains unclear. CDR1 is LNHDA and CDR2 is SQIVND in the germline V gene (reference sequence). V shed 1 base and J shed 0 bases, with 9 bases lying between them. This CDR3 has 15 amino acids. The CDR3 here is CASSIVGYMNTEAFF. In DNA form, the CDR3 reads TGTGCCAGTAGTATAGTGGGTTACATGAACACTGAAGCTTTCTTT. Full variable domain (missing parts from reference TRBV19 and TRBJ1-1): DGGITQSPKYLFRKEGQNVTLSCEQNLNHDAMYWYRQDPGQGLRLIYYSQIVNDFQKGDIAEGYSVSREKKESFPLTVTSAQKNPTAFYLCASSIVGYMNTEAFFGQGTRLTVV.

V usage is TRBV5-5 and J usage is TRBJ1-5; 7 bases agree with TRBD1. Germline CDR1 reads SGHKS; CDR2 reads YYEKEE (reference sequence). V was pared by 2 bases and J by 5 bases, with 1 base of the junction left unmatched. This CDR3 has 13 amino acids. The CDR3 loop reads CASSLTGDQPQHF. In DNA, the CDR3 is TGTGCCAGCAGCTTAACAGGGGATCAGCCCCAGCATTTT.

This chain links TRBV5-1 with TRBJ2-1, with TRBD2 matching over 7 bases. This CDR3 spans 15 amino acids. The germline V gene encodes CDR1 SGHRS and CDR2 YFSETQ. With 4 bases clipped from V and 1 base from J, the junction kept 5 bases outside the gene matches. The CDR3 nucleotides are TGCGCCAGCAGCCGCGGGGGAGGGTCCTACAATGAGCAGTTCTTC. Translated: CASSRGGGSYNEQFF.

The genes are TRBV19 and TRBJ2-1, with D possibly being TRBD1 or TRBD2 (6 bases each). V was trimmed by 3 bases and J by 3 bases, leaving 12 bases between them. Germline lookup yields CDR1 LNHDA and CDR2 SQIVND (reference sequence). The CDR3 extends over 15 amino acids. The CDR3 loop is CASSIWGAGYNEQFF. The DNA for the CDR3 is TGTGCCAGTAGTATTTGGGGGGCTGGCTACAATGAGCAGTTCTTC.

The chain recombines TRBV30 with TRBJ1-2; D is perhaps TRBD1 (6 bases). The CDR3 has 13 residues. V shed 1 base and J shed 3 bases, with 9 bases lying between them. Germline V gene data show CDR1 as GTSNPN and CDR2 as SVGIG (reference sequence). CDR3 region: CAWSDQGHYGYTF. The CDR3 nucleotides read TGTGCCTGGAGTGATCAGGGGCACTATGGCTACACCTTC.

The chain joins TRBV7-9 to TRBJ2-3; no reliable D call. This CDR3 contains 12 residues. V was cut by 2 bases and J by 4 bases, with 4 bases left in between. Germline V lookup: CDR1 SEHNR, CDR2 FQNEAQ (reference sequence). CDR3 amino acids: CASSLIADTQYF. In nucleotides, the CDR3 is TGTGCCAGCAGCTTAATCGCAGATACGCAGTATTTT.

The CDR3 reads CATSDSSGSGNEQFF. The CDR3 DNA reads TGTGCCACCAGTGATTCTAGCGGGAGTGGGAATGAGCAGTTCTTC. J is TRBJ2-1 and V is TRBV24-1, with 10 bases that match TRBD2. Germline loops: CDR1 KGHDR, CDR2 SFDVKD. After removal of 2 bases from V and 7 bases from J, the junction contained 4 bases not matched to a gene. The length of the CDR3 is 15 residues.

This chain connects TRBV4-1 to TRBJ1-2; D ambiguous. V lost 5 bases, J lost 2 bases, and 15 bases lay in between. CDR3 length: 15 residues. Per the germline V gene, CDR1 is MGHRA and CDR2 is YSYEKL. CDR3 in amino acids: CASSLLGGLNYGYTF. The CDR3 DNA reads as TGCGCCAGCAGCTTATTGGGCGGGCTGAACTATGGCTACACCTTC.

The V and J genes are TRBV18 and TRBJ2-1; D is unclear. Trimming pared 3 bases from V and 5 bases from J, leaving 5 bases between. The germline V gene has CDR1 KGHSH and CDR2 LQKENI. The CDR3 extends over 12 amino acids. The DNA for the CDR3 is TGTGCCAGCTCACCCAACAACAATGAGCAGTTCTTC. Translating gives CASSPNNNEQFF.

This chain links TRBV19 with TRBJ1-5; D may be TRBD1 (6 bases). The germline V gene has CDR1 LNHDA and CDR2 SQIVND (reference sequence). This CDR3 is built from 15 residues. Trimming stripped 6 bases from V and 7 bases from J, with 19 bases between. The CDR3 here is CASRKTQGLGQPQHF. For the CDR3, the DNA is TGTGCCAGTAGGAAAACTCAGGGGTTGGGGCAGCCCCAGCATTTT.